This T cell receptor beta chain was identified in a study of T cells in Graves' hyperthyroidism and ophthalmopathy. RNA transcripts provided the source from which TCR beta CDR3 regions were amplified. The study used the HTBI primer set for a first-round RT-PCR of the TCR CDR3. TCRdb analysed the multiplex PCR reads with MiXCR anew, one entry per CDR3 protein. The sample has hundreds of thousands of distinct CDR3 sequences, around a sixth seen once. Germline values: CDR1 DFQATT, CDR2 SNEGSKA (reference sequence). The V gene lost 7 bases and the J gene lost 7 bases, with 17 bases spanning the gap. The CDR3 contains 13 residues. Disease duration under 2 months; hyperthyroidism patients were aged 18 to 65.

The sequence derives from a woman aged 45-60 years with Graves' hyperthyroidism that later progressed to Graves' ophthalmopathy. What was sequenced was blood. This sequence joins TRBV20-1 and TRBJ1-5, with TRBD1 as a possible D gene (6 bases). The CDR3 reads CSGNDRRGQPQHF. In DNA, the CDR3 is TGCAGTGGAAATGACAGGCGAGGCCAGCCCCAGCATTTT.